This T cell receptor beta chain is from a study of PD-1 blockade in mismatch repair-deficient tumors. Study-wide results and limits: Rapid post-treatment expansion, then contraction, generally preceding radiologic response, marked tumor-resident clones.

V was pared by 6 bases and J by 9 bases, with 12 bases between. The CDR3 is 11 amino acids. Germline assignment: CDR1 WSHSY and CDR2 SAAADI. Repertoires were generated with immunoSEQ multiplex PCR, while TCRdb's copy carries only in-frame clones and drops some. The table has some 70,000 clones, around four fifths seen once; the top ten hold 4.5% to 6.5%. As for this clone: Antigen: not known.

TCR sequencing covered a few patients who responded to pembrolizumab. The receptor's source is an adult with mismatch repair-deficient cancer. The chain carries TRBV10-2 and TRBJ2-7; weak D call: TRBD2 (6 bases). The source material was peripheral blood, sampled 2 weeks after starting pembrolizumab. In DNA, the CDR3 is TGCGCCAGCAGGAAGGACTACCGGCAGTACTTC. Its translation is CASRKDYRQYF.